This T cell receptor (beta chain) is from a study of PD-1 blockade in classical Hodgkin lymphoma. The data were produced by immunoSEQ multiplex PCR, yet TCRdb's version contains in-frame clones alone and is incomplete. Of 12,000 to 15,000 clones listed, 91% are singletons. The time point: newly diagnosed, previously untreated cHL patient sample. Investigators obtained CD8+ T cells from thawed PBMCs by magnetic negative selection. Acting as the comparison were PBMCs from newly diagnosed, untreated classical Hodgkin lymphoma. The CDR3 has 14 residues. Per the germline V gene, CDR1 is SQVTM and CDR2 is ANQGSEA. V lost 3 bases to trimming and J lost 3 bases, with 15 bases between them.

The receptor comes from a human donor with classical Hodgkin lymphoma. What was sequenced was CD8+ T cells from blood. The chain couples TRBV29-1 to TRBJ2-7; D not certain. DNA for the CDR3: TGCAGCGTTGAGTTCGTAGGAGCTGACTACGAGCAGTACTTC. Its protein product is CSVEFVGADYEQYF.